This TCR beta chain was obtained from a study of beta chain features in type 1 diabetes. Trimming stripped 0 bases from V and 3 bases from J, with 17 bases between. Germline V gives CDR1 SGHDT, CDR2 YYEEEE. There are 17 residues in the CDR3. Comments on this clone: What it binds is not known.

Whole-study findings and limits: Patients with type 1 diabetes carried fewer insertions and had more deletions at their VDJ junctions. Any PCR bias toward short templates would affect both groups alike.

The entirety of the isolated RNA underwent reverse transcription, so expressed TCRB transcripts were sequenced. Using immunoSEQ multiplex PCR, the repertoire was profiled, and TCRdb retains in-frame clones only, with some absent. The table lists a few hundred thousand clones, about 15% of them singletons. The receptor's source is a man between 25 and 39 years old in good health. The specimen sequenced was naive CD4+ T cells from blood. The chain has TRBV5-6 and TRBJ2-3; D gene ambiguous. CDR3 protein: CASSLGAMRIITDTQYF. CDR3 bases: TGTGCCAGCAGCTTGGGAGCAATGAGGATCATTACAGATACGCAGTATTTT.